The entry below describes one TCR beta chain. No antigen is known for it. Germline assignment: CDR1 MNHNY and CDR2 SVGAGI (reference sequence). The CDR3 contains 14 residues. The germline V and J ends were trimmed by 1 base and 9 bases, with 14 bases remaining between them. Clones were sequenced by immunoSEQ multiplex PCR, and TCRdb holds only the in-frame ones, with some missing. The repertoire consists of approximately 180,000 clones, with more than 75% occurring once and the leading ten covering roughly 1.5%. The data are from a study of cytomegalovirus exposure and HLA in healthy donors. Study-wide context: In a later analysis, it was reported that the roughly 130 validation repertoires had been produced on the same platform as the 500 to 750 repertoires belonging to the first cohort. Overall study results and limits: Researchers counted over 150 TCR beta chains as cytomegalovirus-associated.

The receptor's source is a young woman in good health and CMV-seronegative. The sequenced sample consisted of PBMCs. This sequence joins TRBV6-6 and TRBJ2-3; possible D gene TRBD1, 8 bases. The CDR3 region has the DNA TGTGCCAGCAGTTACTTCGGACAGGGAGGGACGCAGTATTTT. It yields the protein CASSYFGQGGTQYF.